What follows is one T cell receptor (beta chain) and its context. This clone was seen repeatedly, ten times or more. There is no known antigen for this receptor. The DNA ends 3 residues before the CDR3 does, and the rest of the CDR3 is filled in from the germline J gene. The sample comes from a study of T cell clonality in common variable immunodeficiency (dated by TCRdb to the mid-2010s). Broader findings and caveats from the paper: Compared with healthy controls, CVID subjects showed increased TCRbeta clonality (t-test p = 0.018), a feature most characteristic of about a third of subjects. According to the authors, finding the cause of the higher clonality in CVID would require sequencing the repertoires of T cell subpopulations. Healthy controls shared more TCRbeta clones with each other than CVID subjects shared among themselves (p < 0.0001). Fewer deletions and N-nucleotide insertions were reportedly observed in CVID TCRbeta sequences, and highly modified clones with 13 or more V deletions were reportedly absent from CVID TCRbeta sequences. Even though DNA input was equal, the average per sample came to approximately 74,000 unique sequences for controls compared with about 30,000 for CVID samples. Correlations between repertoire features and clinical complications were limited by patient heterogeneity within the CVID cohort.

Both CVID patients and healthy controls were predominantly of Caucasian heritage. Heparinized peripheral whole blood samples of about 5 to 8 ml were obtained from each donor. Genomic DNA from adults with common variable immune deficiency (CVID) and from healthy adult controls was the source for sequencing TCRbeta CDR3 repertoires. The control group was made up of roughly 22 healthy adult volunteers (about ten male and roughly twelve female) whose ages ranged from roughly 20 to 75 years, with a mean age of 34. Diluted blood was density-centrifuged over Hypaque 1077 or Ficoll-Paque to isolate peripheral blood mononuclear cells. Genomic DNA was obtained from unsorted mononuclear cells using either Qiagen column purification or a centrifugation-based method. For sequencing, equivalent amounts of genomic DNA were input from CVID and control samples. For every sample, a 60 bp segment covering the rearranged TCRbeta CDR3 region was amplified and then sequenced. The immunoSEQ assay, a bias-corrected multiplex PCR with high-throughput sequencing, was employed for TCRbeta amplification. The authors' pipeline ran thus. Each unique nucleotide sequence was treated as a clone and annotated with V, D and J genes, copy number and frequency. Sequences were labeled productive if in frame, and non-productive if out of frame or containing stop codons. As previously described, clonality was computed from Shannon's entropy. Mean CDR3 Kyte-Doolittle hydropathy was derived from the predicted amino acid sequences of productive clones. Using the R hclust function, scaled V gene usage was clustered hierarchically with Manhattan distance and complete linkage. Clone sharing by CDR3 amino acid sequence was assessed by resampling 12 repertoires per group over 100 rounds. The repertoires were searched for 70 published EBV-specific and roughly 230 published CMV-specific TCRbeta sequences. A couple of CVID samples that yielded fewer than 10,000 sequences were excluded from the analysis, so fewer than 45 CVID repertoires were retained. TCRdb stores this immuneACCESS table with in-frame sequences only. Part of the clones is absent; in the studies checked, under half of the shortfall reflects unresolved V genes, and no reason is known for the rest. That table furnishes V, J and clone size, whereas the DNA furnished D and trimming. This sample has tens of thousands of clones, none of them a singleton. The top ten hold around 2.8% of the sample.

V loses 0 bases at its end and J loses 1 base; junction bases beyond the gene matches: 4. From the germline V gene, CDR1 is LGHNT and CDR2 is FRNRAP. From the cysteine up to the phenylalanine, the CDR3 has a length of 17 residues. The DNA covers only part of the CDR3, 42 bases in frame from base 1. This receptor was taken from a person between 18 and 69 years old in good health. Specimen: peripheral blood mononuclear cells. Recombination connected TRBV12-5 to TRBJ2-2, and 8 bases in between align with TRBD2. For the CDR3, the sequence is CASGLVLSGGNTGELFF. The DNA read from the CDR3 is TGTGCTAGTGGTTTGGTACTCAGCGGGGGGAACACCGGGGAG.